This TCR beta chain was identified in a study of preoperative IRX-2 immunotherapy in early breast cancer. V trimming: 1 base; J trimming: 9 bases; junction bases outside the gene matches: 10. The germline V gene encodes CDR1 SGHTA and CDR2 FQGNSA. The CDR3 contains 15 residues. Profiling relied on immunoSEQ multiplex PCR, and the TCRdb table lists in-frame clones only, not all of them. The table lists over 55,000 clones, roughly 94% of them singletons, with roughly 1.7% in the top ten. Stated treatment: preoperative locoregional IRX-2 cytokine immunotherapy. The chain recombines TRBV7-2 with TRBJ2-7; 9 bases align to TRBD2. The origin of this receptor is a human donor with breast cancer. Sampling was conducted from a patient treated with IRX-2 immunotherapy. CDR3 sequence: CASSLGLAARVGQYF. CDR3 nucleotides: TGTGCCAGCAGCTTAGGACTAGCGGCGCGAGTTGGGCAGTACTTC.